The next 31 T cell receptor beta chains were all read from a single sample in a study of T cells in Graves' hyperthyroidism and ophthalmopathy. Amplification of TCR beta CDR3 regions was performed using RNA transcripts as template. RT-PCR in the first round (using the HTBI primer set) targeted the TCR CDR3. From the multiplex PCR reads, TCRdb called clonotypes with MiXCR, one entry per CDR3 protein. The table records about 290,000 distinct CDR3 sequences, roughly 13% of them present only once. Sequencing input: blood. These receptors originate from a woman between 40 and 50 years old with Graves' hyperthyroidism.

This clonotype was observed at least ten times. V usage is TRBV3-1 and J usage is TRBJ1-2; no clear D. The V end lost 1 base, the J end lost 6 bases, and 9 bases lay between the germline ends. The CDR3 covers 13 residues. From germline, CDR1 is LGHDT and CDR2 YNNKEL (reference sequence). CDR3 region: CASSQGGLNGYTF. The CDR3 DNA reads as TGTGCCAGCAGCCAAGGCGGGCTCAATGGCTACACCTTC.

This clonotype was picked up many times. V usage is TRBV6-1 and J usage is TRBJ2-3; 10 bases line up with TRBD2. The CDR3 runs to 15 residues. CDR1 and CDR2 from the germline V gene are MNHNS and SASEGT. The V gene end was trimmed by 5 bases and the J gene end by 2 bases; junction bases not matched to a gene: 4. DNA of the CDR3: TGTGCCAGCAGTTACGGGACTAGCGACACAGATACGCAGTATTTT. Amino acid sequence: CASSYGTSDTDTQYF.

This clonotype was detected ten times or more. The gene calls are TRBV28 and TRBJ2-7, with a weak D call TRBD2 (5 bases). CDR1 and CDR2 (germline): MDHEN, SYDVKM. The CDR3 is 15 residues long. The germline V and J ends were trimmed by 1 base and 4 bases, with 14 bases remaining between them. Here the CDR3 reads CASSLFGELGYEQYF. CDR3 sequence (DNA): TGTGCCAGCAGTTTATTCGGGGAACTCGGGTACGAGCAGTACTTC. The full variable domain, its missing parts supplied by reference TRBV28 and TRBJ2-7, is DVKVTQSSRYLVKRTGEKVFLECVQDMDHENMFWYRQDPGLGLRLIYFSYDVKMKEKGDIPEGYSVSREKKERFSLILESASTNQTSMYLCASSLFGELGYEQYFGPGTRLTVT.

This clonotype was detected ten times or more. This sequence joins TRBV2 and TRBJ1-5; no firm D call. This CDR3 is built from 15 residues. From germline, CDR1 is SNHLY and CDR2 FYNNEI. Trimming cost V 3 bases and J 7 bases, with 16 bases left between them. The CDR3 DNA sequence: TGTGCCAGCAGTGATTTGGCCTCCGCGGGGCAGCCCCAGCATTTT. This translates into CASSDLASAGQPQHF.

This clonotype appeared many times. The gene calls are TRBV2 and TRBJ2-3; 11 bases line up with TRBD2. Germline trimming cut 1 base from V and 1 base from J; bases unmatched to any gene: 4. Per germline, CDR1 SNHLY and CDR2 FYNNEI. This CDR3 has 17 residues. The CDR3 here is CASSEVAGGPRTDTQYF. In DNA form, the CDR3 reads TGTGCCAGCAGTGAAGTAGCGGGAGGGCCACGCACAGATACGCAGTATTTT. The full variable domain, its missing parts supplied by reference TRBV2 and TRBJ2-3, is EPEVTQTPSHQVTQMGQEVILRCVPISNHLYFYWYRQILGQKVEFLVSFYNNEISEKSEIFDDQFSVERPDGSNFTLKIRSTKLEDSAMYFCASSEVAGGPRTDTQYFGPGTRLTVL.

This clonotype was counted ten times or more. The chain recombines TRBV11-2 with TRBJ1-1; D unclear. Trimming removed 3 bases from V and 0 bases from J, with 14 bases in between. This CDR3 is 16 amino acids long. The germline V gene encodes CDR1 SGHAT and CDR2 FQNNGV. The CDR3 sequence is CASSFGIRNLNTEAFF. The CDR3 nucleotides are TGTGCCAGCAGCTTTGGGATAAGGAACTTGAACACTGAAGCTTTCTTT.

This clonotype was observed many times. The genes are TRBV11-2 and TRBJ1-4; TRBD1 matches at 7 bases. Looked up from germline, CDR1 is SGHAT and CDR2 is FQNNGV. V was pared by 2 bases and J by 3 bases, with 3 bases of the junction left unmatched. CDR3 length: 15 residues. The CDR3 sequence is CASSLRGGPNEKLFF. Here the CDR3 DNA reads TGTGCCAGCAGCTTAAGAGGGGGCCCTAATGAAAAACTGTTTTTT.

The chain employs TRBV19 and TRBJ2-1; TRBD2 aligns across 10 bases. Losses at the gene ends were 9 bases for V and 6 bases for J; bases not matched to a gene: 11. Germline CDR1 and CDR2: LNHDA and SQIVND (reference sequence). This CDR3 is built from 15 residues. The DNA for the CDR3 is TGTGCCAGCAAATTCCTAGCGGGGGTAACCAATGAGCAGTTCTTC. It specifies CASKFLAGVTNEQFF.

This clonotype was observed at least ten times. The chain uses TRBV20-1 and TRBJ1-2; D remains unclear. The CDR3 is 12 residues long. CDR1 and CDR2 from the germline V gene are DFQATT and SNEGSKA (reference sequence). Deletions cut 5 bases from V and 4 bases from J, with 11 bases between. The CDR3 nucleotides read TGCAGTGCTCCACTGGGGAGCTATGGCTACACCTTC. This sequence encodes CSAPLGSYGYTF.

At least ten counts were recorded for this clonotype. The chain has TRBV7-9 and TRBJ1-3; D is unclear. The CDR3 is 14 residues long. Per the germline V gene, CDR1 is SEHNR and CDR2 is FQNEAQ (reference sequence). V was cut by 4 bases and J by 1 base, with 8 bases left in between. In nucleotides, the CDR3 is TGTGCCAGCAGCTCATGGACGTCTGGAAACACCATATATTTT. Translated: CASSSWTSGNTIYF.

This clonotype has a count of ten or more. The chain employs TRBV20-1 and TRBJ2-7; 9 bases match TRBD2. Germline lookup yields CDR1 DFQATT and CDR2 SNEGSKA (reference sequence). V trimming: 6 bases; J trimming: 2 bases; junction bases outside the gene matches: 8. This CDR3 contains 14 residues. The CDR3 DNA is TGCAGTGCGCCGCGGGAGGGCCTGACCTACGAGCAGTACTTC. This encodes CSAPREGLTYEQYF.

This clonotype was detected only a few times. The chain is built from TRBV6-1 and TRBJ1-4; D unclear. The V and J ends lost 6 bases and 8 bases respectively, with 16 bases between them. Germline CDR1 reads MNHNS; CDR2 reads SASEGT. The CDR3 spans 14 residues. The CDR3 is CASSWSHSGEKLFF. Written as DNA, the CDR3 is TGTGCCAGCAGCTGGTCTCACTCGGGCGAAAAACTGTTTTTT.

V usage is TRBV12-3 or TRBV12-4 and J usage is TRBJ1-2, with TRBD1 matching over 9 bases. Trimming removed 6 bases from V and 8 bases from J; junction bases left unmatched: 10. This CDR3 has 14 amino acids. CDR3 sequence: CASSKPGQGHGYTF. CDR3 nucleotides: TGTGCCAGCAGCAAACCCGGACAGGGGCACGGCTACACCTTC.

The DNA for the CDR3 is TGTGCCAGCTTCTTAGGAATTCGGGAGCTGTTTTTT. Protein sequence: CASFLGIRELFF. The chain couples TRBV18 to TRBJ2-2; no firm D call. Germline-derived CDR1 and CDR2 are KGHSH and LQKENI. The CDR3 extends over 12 amino acids. V was shortened by 7 bases and J by 9 bases, with 12 bases between the two germline ends.

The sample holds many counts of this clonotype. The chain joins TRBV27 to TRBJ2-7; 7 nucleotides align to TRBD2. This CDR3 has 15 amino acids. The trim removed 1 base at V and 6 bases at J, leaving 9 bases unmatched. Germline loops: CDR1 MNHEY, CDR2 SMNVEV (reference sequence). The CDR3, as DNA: TGTGCCAGCAGTTTATTGACTAGCTGGGGCGTCGAGCAGTACTTC. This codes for CASSLLTSWGVEQYF.

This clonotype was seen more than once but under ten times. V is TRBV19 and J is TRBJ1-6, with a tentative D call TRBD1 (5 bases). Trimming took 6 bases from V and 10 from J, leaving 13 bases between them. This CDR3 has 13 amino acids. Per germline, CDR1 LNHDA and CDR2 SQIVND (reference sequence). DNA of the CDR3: TGTGCCAGTAGACAGGAGGCGGCCTCACCCCTCCACTTT. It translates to CASRQEAASPLHF.

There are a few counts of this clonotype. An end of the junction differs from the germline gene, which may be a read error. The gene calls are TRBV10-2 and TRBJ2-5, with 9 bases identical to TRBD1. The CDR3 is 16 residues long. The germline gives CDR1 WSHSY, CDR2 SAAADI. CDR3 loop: CAGSESGQGERETQYF. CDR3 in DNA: TGCGCCGGCAGTGAGTCGGGACAGGGAGAACGAGAGACCCAGTACTTC.

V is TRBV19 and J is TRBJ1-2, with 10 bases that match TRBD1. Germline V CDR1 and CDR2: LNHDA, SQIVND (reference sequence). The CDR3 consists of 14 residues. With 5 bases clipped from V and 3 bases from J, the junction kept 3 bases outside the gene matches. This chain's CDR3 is CASSSGTGDYGYTF. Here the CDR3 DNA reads TGTGCCAGTAGTTCCGGGACAGGGGACTATGGCTACACCTTC.

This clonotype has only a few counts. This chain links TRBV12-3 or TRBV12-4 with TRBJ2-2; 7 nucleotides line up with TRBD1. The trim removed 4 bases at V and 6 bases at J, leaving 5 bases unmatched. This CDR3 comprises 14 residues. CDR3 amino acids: CASSWTGSPGELFF. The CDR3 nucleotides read TGTGCCAGCAGTTGGACAGGATCCCCCGGGGAGCTGTTTTTT.

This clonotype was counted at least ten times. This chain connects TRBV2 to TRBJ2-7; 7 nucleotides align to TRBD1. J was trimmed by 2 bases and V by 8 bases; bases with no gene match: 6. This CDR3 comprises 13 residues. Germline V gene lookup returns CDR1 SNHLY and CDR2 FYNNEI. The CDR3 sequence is CASLRQGAYEQYF. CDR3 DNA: TGTGCCAGCCTTCGGCAGGGGGCCTACGAGCAGTACTTC.

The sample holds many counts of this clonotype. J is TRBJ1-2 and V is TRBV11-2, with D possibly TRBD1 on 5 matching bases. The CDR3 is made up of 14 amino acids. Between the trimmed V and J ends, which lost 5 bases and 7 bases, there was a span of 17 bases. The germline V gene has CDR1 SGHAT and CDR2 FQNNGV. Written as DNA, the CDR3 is TGTGCCAGCAGCCGCCTGACGGGGACGTCTGGCTACACCTTC. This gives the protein CASSRLTGTSGYTF.

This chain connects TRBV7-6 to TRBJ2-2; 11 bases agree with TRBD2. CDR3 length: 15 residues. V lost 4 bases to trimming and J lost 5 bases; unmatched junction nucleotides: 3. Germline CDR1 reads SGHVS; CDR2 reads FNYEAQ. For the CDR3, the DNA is TGTGCCAGCAGCTCGGGACTAGCGGAAACCGGGGAGCTGTTTTTT. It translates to CASSSGLAETGELFF.

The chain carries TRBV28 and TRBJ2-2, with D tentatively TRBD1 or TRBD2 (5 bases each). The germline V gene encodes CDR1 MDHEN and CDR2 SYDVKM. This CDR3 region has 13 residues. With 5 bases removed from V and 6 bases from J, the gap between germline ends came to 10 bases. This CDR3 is CASSLGTPGELFF. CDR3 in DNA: TGTGCCAGCAGTCTAGGGACGCCCGGGGAGCTGTTTTTT.

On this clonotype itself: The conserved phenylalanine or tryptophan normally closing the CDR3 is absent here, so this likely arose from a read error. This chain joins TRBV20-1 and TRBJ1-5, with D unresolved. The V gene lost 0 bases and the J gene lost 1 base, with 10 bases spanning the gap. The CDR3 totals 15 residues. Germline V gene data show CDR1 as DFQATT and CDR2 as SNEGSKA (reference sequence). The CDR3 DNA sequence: TGCAGTGCTAGAGATCCCGGCCGGAGCAATCAGCCCCAGCATTCT. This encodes CSARDPGRSNQPQHS.

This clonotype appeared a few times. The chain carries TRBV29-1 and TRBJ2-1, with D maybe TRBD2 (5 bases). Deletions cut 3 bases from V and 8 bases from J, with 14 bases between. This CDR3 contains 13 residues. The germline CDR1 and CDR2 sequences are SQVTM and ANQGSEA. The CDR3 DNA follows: TGCAGCGTTGAGTGGGAGCCCCCCCATGAGCAGTTCTTC. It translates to CSVEWEPPHEQFF.

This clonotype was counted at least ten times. The DNA of the CDR3 is TGTGCCAGCAGTGAATCGGTAGGGGGGCACAATGAGCAGTTCTTC. This codes for CASSESVGGHNEQFF. The rearrangement links TRBV25-1 to TRBJ2-1, with D perhaps assigned TRBD1 or TRBD2 (6 bases each). Deletions cut 1 base from V and 5 bases from J, with 12 bases between. The CDR3 consists of 15 residues. Germline CDR1 is MGHDK and CDR2 is SYGVNS. Supplemented by reference TRBV25-1 and TRBJ2-1, the full variable domain reads EADIYQTPRYLVIGTGKKITLECSQTMGHDKMYWYQQDPGMELHLIHYSYGVNSTEKGDLSSESTVSRIRTEHFPLTLESARPSHTSQYLCASSESVGGHNEQFFGPGTRLTVL.

The CDR3 spells CASSFSLAGGPGNEQFF. The CDR3 DNA sequence: TGTGCCAGCAGCTTTAGCCTAGCGGGAGGGCCCGGCAATGAGCAGTTCTTC. The chain joins TRBV11-2 to TRBJ2-1; 12 nucleotides match TRBD2. CDR1 SGHAT and CDR2 FQNNGV come from the germline V gene. The CDR3 is 17 amino acids. V lost 3 bases, J lost 6 bases, and 9 bases stayed unmatched.

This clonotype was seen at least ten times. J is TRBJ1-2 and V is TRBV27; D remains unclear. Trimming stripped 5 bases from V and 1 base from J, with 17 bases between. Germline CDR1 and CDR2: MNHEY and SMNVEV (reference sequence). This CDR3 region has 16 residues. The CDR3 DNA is TGTGCCAGCAGTCCCCTCGGAGGGATCGGTAACTATGGCTACACCTTC. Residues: CASSPLGGIGNYGYTF.

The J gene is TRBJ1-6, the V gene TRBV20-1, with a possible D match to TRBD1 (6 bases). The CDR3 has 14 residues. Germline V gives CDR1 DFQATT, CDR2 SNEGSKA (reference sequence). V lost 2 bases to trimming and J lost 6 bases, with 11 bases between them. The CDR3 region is CSARSGQLNSPLHF. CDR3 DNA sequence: TGCAGTGCTAGATCCGGACAGCTTAATTCACCCCTCCACTTT.

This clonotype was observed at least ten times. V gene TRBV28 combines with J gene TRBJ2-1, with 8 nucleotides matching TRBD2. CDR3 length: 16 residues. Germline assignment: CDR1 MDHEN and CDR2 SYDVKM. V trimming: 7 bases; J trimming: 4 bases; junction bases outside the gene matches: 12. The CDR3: CASIPAGVIAYNEQFF. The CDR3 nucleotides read TGTGCCAGCATTCCAGCGGGAGTAATTGCGTACAATGAGCAGTTCTTC.

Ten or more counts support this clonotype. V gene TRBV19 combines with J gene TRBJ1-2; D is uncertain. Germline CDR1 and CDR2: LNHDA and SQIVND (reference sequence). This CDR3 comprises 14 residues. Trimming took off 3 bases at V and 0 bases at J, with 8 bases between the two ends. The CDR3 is CASSIVGANYGYTF. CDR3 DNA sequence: TGTGCCAGTAGTATTGTCGGAGCTAACTATGGCTACACCTTC.